The 25 T cell receptor beta chains below were found in one sample sequenced in a study of PD-1 blockade in classical Hodgkin lymphoma. Some clones are missing from TCRdb's copy, which holds only in-frame ones; the method was immunoSEQ multiplex PCR. Here the sample spans about 8,500 clones, approximately 88% being singletons. Time point described: cycle 4 day 1 (C4D1), after six to seven weeks of nivolumab. Brentuximab vedotin exposure varied among the patients, all of whom had relapsed after autologous stem cell transplantation. Source: peripheral blood mononuclear cells (PBMCs), taken before the fourth cycle of nivolumab. All receptors derive from a human donor with classical Hodgkin lymphoma.

This chain links TRBV6-1 with TRBJ2-6; possibly TRBD1 for D (5 bases). Trimming shortened V by 4 bases and J by 4 bases, and 8 bases separated the two germline ends. Germline V gene sequence: CDR1 MNHNS, CDR2 SASEGT. The CDR3 contains 14 residues. In DNA, the CDR3 is TGTGCCAGCAGTGCAGGGTTCGGGGCCAACGTCCTGACTTTC. This sequence encodes CASSAGFGANVLTF.

This clone has just one count. The chain carries TRBV4-1 and TRBJ1-1; no reliable D call. V lost 4 bases and J 4 bases, leaving 13 bases between the germline ends. The germline gives CDR1 MGHRA, CDR2 YSYEKL. The CDR3 runs 14 residues. This CDR3 reads CASSPPGKSTEAFF. CDR3 in DNA: TGCGCCAGCAGCCCGCCGGGTAAGAGCACTGAAGCTTTCTTT.

The chain is built from TRBV9 and TRBJ2-7, with TRBD2 as a possible D gene (6 bases). This CDR3 comprises 16 residues. Germline CDR1 is SGDLS and CDR2 is YYNGEE. Between the trimmed V and J ends, which lost 0 bases and 0 bases, there was a span of 13 bases. CDR3 sequence reads: CASSVEASASSYEQYF. For the CDR3, the DNA is TGTGCCAGCAGCGTAGAGGCTAGCGCAAGCTCCTACGAGCAGTACTTC.

This clone was observed a few times. The V gene is TRBV5-4, the J gene TRBJ2-7; D is undetermined. V was shortened by 0 bases and J by 2 bases, with 3 bases between the two germline ends. Germline V lookup: CDR1 SGHNT, CDR2 YYREEE (reference sequence). This CDR3 comprises 12 residues. The DNA for the CDR3 is TGTGCCAGCAGCTTGGAAGCCTACGAGCAGTACTTC. Protein sequence: CASSLEAYEQYF.

The V and J genes are TRBV6-1 and TRBJ1-3; possibly TRBD1 for D (6 bases). This CDR3 spans 14 amino acids. Trimming pared 10 bases from V and 4 bases from J, leaving 17 bases between. Germline assignment: CDR1 MNHNS and CDR2 SASEGT. CDR3 nucleotides: TGTGCCACCTGGAGCCAGGGGACGGGAAACACCATATATTTT. Translated, it gives CATWSQGTGNTIYF.

V and J are TRBV7-9 and TRBJ1-6; D possibly corresponds to TRBD1 (6 bases). CDR1 and CDR2 (germline): SEHNR, FQNEAQ (reference sequence). This CDR3 is 17 amino acids long. With 5 bases removed from V and 6 bases from J, the gap between germline ends came to 20 bases. The CDR3 here is CASSTHELTGANSPLHF. The CDR3 DNA reads TGTGCCAGCAGCACTCATGAACTGACAGGTGCTAATTCACCCCTCCACTTT.

The chain has TRBV5-4 and TRBJ2-1; 12 bases are shared with TRBD2. The length of the CDR3 is 14 residues. Trimming at V came to 4 bases and at J to 8 bases, leaving 4 bases not matched to a gene. Germline-derived CDR1 and CDR2 are SGHNT and YYREEE (reference sequence). The CDR3 sequence is CASSKTSGSDEQFF. Written as DNA, the CDR3 is TGTGCCAGCAGCAAGACTAGCGGGAGCGATGAGCAGTTCTTC.

The table lists this clone with a count of one. This chain joins TRBV6-6 and TRBJ1-2; D may be TRBD1 (5 bases). The CDR3 has 15 residues. Germline V gives CDR1 MNHNY, CDR2 SVGAGI (reference sequence). V lost 6 bases to trimming and J lost 4 bases, with 18 bases between them. The CDR3 reads CASSPQRGTGYGYTF. For the CDR3, the DNA is TGTGCCAGCAGCCCCCAACGGGGGACCGGCTATGGCTACACCTTC.

The chain has TRBV29-1 and TRBJ1-2; D remains ambiguous. Trimming shortened V by 3 bases and J by 4 bases, and 15 bases separated the two germline ends. Germline CDR1 reads SQVTM; CDR2 reads ANQGSEA. The CDR3 is 14 residues long. CDR3 protein: CSVDWQAGGYGYTF. CDR3 in DNA: TGCAGCGTTGATTGGCAGGCGGGAGGCTATGGCTACACCTTC.

V is TRBV7-2 and J is TRBJ2-7; TRBD2 might be the D (6 bases). The V and J ends lost 2 bases and 2 bases respectively, with 10 bases between them. The germline gives CDR1 SGHTA, CDR2 FQGNSA. The CDR3 runs to 14 residues. For the CDR3, the DNA is TGTGCCAGCAGCTTACGCGGGGCAACCTACGAGCAGTACTTC. It specifies CASSLRGATYEQYF.

This clone was detected only once. CDR3 amino acids: CASSPGGQGAMYEQYF. The CDR3 region has the DNA TGTGCCAGCAGTCCCGGGGGACAGGGGGCTATGTACGAGCAGTACTTC. The rearrangement joins TRBV28 to TRBJ2-7; 12 bases line up with TRBD1. Per the germline V gene, CDR1 is MDHEN and CDR2 is SYDVKM. This CDR3 is 16 amino acids long. Losses at the gene ends were 5 bases for V and 4 bases for J; bases not matched to a gene: 9.

The CDR3 is CASSYRASGRNEQYF. The CDR3 coding sequence is TGTGCCAGCAGTTACAGGGCTAGCGGGAGGAACGAGCAGTACTTC. The V gene is TRBV6-6, the J gene TRBJ2-7; 11 bases agree with TRBD2. The germline V gene encodes CDR1 MNHNY and CDR2 SVGAGI (reference sequence). With 2 bases clipped from V and 5 bases from J, the junction kept 5 bases outside the gene matches. The CDR3 contains 15 residues.

This chain joins TRBV2 and TRBJ2-7; tentative D call: TRBD2 (6 bases). In germline, CDR1 is SNHLY, CDR2 FYNNEI. V lost 2 bases and J lost 3, with 11 bases in between. This CDR3 contains 14 residues. The CDR3 protein is CASSERGTLYEQYF. The CDR3 nucleotides read TGTGCCAGCAGTGAACGGGGGACCCTCTACGAGCAGTACTTC. The whole variable domain, remainder taken from reference TRBV2 and TRBJ2-7, is EPEVTQTPSHQVTQMGQEVILRCVPISNHLYFYWYRQILGQKVEFLVSFYNNEISEKSEIFDDQFSVERPDGSNFTLKIRSTKLEDSAMYFCASSERGTLYEQYFGPGTRLTVT.

The chain has TRBV11-2 and TRBJ2-5; D uncertain. V lost 5 bases, J lost 3 bases, and 13 bases lay in between. Germline-derived CDR1 and CDR2 are SGHAT and FQNNGV. This CDR3 comprises 14 residues. For the CDR3, the DNA is TGTGCCAGCAGCCAAGGACGAAGAGAAGAGACCCAGTACTTC. This translates into CASSQGRREETQYF.

This chain links TRBV11-2 with TRBJ2-7; D remains unclear. Germline values: CDR1 SGHAT, CDR2 FQNNGV. V dropped 2 bases and J dropped 2 bases, with 13 bases sitting between them. The length of the CDR3 is 15 residues. Here the CDR3 DNA reads TGTGCCAGCAGCTTATGGCTGGAATACACCTACGAGCAGTACTTC. Translated, it gives CASSLWLEYTYEQYF.

J is TRBJ2-2 and V is TRBV6-1; D perhaps matches TRBD2 (6 bases). Germline V lookup: CDR1 MNHNS, CDR2 SASEGT. The germline V and J ends were trimmed by 3 bases and 6 bases, with 20 bases remaining between them. The CDR3 spans 17 residues. The CDR3 nucleotides are TGTGCCAGCAGTGACCCCCTCGGGAGTAATATAGCCGGGGAGCTGTTTTTT. Translating gives CASSDPLGSNIAGELFF.

The CDR3 DNA reads TGCGCCAGCAGGGAACGTGCGGGAGGACTTCCCTACGAGCAGTACTTC. Protein sequence: CASRERAGGLPYEQYF. The chain couples TRBV5-1 to TRBJ2-7; 8 bases align to TRBD2. CDR1 is SGHRS and CDR2 is YFSETQ in the germline V gene. The CDR3 extends over 16 amino acids. V dropped 5 bases and J dropped 2; count of bases not matched to a gene: 12.

Here the CDR3 reads CASSLDRPLAAQGAYNEQFF. CDR3 bases: TGTGCCAGCAGCTTAGATCGACCTCTAGCGGCCCAAGGTGCCTACAATGAGCAGTTCTTC. This rearrangement joins TRBV11-2 to TRBJ2-1; 7 bases align to TRBD2. Germline V gene data show CDR1 as SGHAT and CDR2 as FQNNGV. The CDR3 is made up of 20 amino acids. The V and J ends lost 0 bases and 2 bases, in that order; junction bases with no gene match: 16.

V is TRBV5-1 and J is TRBJ1-1; the match to TRBD1 covers 8 bases. Trimming took 4 bases from V and 8 from J; bases not matched to a gene: 7. This CDR3 contains 13 residues. CDR1 and CDR2 (germline): SGHRS, YFSETQ. The CDR3 DNA reads as TGCGCCAGCAGCCCCAGACAGGGGAAAGAAGCTTTCTTT. This translates into CASSPRQGKEAFF.

The J gene is TRBJ2-2, the V gene TRBV2, with D possibly TRBD2 on 6 matching bases. CDR3 length: 15 amino acids. V lost 1 base and J lost 1, with 7 bases in between. Germline V lookup: CDR1 SNHLY, CDR2 FYNNEI. The DNA for the CDR3 is TGTGCCAGCAGTGAAGAGGGAGGGAACACCGGGGAGCTGTTTTTT. Its translation is CASSEEGGNTGELFF.

This clone was seen just once. The chain uses TRBV2 and TRBJ2-3; D is perhaps TRBD2 (5 bases). Germline V gives CDR1 SNHLY, CDR2 FYNNEI. The CDR3 is made up of 15 amino acids. V lost 7 bases, J lost 3 bases, and 17 bases lay in between. The chain's CDR3 is CASKGVLGLTDTQYF. CDR3 nucleotides: TGTGCCAGCAAGGGAGTCTTAGGGTTAACAGATACGCAGTATTTT.

The gene calls are TRBV30 and TRBJ1-2, with D perhaps matching TRBD1 (6 bases). V lost 0 bases and J lost 8, with 10 bases in between. From germline, CDR1 is GTSNPN and CDR2 SVGIG (reference sequence). The CDR3 has 12 residues. CDR3 coding DNA: TGTGCCTGGAGTGTACTGGGGGGCGGCTACACCTTC. Protein product: CAWSVLGGGYTF. Complete variable domain (other parts from reference TRBV30 and TRBJ1-2): SQTIHQWPATLVQPVGSPLSLECTVEGTSNPNLYWYRQAAGRGLQLLFYSVGIGQISSEVPQNLSASRPQDRQFILSSKKLLLSDSGFYLCAWSVLGGGYTFGSGTRLTVV.

The chain carries TRBV7-3 and TRBJ2-2; a possible D gene is TRBD2 (5 bases). This CDR3 is built from 18 residues. Germline V gives CDR1 SGHTA, CDR2 FQGTGA. Trimming removed 1 base at V and 1 base at J, with 16 bases between. The CDR3 spells CASSLRPDGVRNTGELFF. As DNA, the CDR3 is TGTGCCAGCAGCTTAAGGCCTGACGGGGTTCGGAACACCGGGGAGCTGTTTTTT.

The chain employs TRBV30 and TRBJ1-1; 8 positions match TRBD1. This CDR3 region has 14 residues. Losses at the gene ends were 2 bases for V and 0 bases for J; bases not matched to a gene: 2. The germline gives CDR1 GTSNPN, CDR2 SVGIG (reference sequence). The chain's CDR3 is CAWSPGQVNTEAFF. The CDR3 DNA reads TGTGCCTGGAGTCCGGGACAGGTGAACACTGAAGCTTTCTTT.

V usage is TRBV6-6 and J usage is TRBJ1-1, with 10 bases aligning to TRBD1. The CDR3 totals 15 residues. The germline CDR1 and CDR2 sequences are MNHNY and SVGAGI (reference sequence). V lost 5 bases to trimming and J lost 3 bases; unmatched junction nucleotides: 6. CDR3 DNA sequence: TGTGCCAGCAGTCACCTCGGACAGGGGGACACTGAAGCTTTCTTT. This encodes CASSHLGQGDTEAFF.